This T cell receptor (beta chain) is drawn from a study of blood T cell repertoires in COVID-19. TCRdb keeps only in-frame clones here, not all; method: immunoSEQ multiplex PCR. The sample yields 27,000 or so clones, around 88% seen once. V gave up 1 base and J gave up 1 base, with 11 bases separating them. Germline CDR1 reads GTSNPN; CDR2 reads SVGIG (reference sequence). The CDR3 loop spans 15 amino acids. The receptor was isolated from a human donor in a cohort sampled during active COVID-19. The gene calls are TRBV30 and TRBJ1-5, with D maybe TRBD1 (5 bases). The sequenced sample was peripheral blood. The CDR3 DNA sequence: TGTGCCTGGAGTGCCGACCGGGGGAGCAATCAGCCCCAGCATTTT. It yields the protein CAWSADRGSNQPQHF.